The T cell receptor beta chain under discussion was sequenced for a study of blood T cells in healthy people across ages. The CDR3 runs 12 residues. Trimming stripped 4 bases from V and 3 bases from J, with 8 bases between. Germline CDR1 reads DFQATT; CDR2 reads SNEGSKA (reference sequence). The second PCR ran about 6 to 11 cycles with a sample-barcoded 5' primer and J-beta primers. TCRdb reprocessed the 5' RACE reads via MiXCR and lists one record per CDR3 protein. The table lists some 1.7 million distinct CDR3 sequences, 28% of them singletons. This clonotype was seen ten or more times. Its antigen remains unidentified. Points from the study as a whole: Expanded clonotype shifts may have been confounded, as the donors had an unknown CMV status.

The material sequenced was blood. This TCR derives from a woman aged 30 to 39 in good health. This chain uses TRBV20-1 with TRBJ2-3; D is possibly TRBD2 (5 bases). The CDR3 DNA reads as TGCAGTGCTAAAACGGGAACAGATACGCAGTATTTT. This encodes CSAKTGTDTQYF.